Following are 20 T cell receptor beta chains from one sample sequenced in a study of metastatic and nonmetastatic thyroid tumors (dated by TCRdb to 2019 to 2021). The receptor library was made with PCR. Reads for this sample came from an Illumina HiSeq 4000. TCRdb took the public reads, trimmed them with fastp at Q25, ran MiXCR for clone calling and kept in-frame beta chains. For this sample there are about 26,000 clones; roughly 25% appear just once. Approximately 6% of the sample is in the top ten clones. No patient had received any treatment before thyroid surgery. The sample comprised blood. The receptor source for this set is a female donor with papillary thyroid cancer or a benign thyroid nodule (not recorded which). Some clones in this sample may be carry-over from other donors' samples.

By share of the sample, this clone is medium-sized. CDR3 loop: CSARIPSGRETEPQHF. The CDR3 nucleotides are TGCAGTGCTAGGATCCCTTCGGGCAGGGAAACTGAGCCCCAGCATTTT. The chain combines TRBV20-1 with TRBJ1-5; maybe TRBD1 (5 bases). Trimming pared 3 bases from V and 8 bases from J, leaving 23 bases between. The V gene's germline CDR1 is DFQATT and CDR2 SNEGSKA (reference sequence). The CDR3 extends over 16 amino acids.

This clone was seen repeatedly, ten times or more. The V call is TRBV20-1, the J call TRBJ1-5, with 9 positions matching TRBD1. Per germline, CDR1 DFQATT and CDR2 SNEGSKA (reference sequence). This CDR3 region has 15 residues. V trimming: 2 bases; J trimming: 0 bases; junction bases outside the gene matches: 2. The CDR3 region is CSARRTGVSNQPQHF. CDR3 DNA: TGCAGTGCTAGAAGGACAGGGGTTAGCAATCAGCCCCAGCATTTT.

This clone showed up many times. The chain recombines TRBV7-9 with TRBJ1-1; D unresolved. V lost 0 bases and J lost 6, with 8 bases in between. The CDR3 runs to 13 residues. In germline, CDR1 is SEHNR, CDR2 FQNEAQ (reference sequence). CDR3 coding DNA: TGTGCCAGCAGCTTAGCCGGTTGGGCTGAAGCTTTCTTT. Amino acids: CASSLAGWAEAFF.

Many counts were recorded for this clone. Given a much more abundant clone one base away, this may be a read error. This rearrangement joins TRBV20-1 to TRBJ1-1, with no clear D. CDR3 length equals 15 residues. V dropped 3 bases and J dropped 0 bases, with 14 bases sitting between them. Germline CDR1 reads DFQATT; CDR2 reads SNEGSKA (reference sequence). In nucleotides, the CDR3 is TGCAGTGCTAGTTCGCAGCCGCCGTTGAACACTGAAGCTTTCTTT. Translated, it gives CSASSQPPLNTEAFF.

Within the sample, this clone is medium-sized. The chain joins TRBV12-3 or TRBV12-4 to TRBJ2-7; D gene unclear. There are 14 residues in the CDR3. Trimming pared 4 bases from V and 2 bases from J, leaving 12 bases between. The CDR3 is CASSSRSQTYEQYF. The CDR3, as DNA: TGTGCCAGCAGTTCCCGTAGCCAAACCTACGAGCAGTACTTC.

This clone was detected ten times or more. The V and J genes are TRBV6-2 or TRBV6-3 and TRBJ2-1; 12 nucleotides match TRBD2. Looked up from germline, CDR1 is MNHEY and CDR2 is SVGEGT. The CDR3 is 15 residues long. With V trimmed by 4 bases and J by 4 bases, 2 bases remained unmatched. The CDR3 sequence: CASSSGTSGYNEQFF. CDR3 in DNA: TGTGCCAGCAGTTCCGGGACTAGCGGGTACAATGAGCAGTTCTTC.

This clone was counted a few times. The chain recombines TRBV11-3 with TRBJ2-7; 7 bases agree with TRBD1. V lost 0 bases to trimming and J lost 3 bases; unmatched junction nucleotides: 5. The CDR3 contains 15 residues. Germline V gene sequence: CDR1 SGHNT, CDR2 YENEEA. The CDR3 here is CASSLEGTEGYEQYF. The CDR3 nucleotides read TGTGCCAGCAGCTTAGAAGGGACAGAGGGCTACGAGCAGTACTTC.

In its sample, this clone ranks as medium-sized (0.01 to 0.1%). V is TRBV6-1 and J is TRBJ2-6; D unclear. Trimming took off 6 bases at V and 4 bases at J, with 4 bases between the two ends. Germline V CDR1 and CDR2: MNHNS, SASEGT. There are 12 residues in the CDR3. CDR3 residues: CASRSGANVLTF. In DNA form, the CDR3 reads TGTGCCAGCAGGAGCGGGGCCAACGTCCTGACTTTC.

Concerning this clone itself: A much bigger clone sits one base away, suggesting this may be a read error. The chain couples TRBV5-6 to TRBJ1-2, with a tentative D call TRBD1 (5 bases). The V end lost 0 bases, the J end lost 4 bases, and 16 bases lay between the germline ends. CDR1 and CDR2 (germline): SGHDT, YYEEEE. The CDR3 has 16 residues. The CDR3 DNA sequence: TGTGCCAGCAGCTTGGACGGGACCAATCTGGGCTATGGCTACACCTTC. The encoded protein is CASSLDGTNLGYGYTF.

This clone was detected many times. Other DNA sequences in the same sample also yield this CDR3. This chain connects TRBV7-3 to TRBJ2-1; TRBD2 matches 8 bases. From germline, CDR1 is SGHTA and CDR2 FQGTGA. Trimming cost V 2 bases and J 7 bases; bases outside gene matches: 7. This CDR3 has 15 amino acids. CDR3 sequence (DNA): TGTGCCAGCAGCTTACTAAGCGGGGGTTCAAATGAGCAGTTCTTC. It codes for CASSLLSGGSNEQFF. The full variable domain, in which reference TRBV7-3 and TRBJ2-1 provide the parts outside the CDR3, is GAGVSQTPSNKVTEKGKYVELRCDPISGHTALYWYRQSLGQGPEFLIYFQGTGAADDSGLPNDRFFAVRPEGSVSTLKIQRTERGDSAVYLCASSLLSGGSNEQFFGPGTRLTVL.

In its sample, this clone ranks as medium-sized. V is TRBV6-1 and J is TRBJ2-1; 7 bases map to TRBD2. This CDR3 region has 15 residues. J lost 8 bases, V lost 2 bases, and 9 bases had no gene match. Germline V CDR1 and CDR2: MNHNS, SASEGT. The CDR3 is CASSEWWGGGDEQFF. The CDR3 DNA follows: TGTGCCAGCAGTGAATGGTGGGGGGGAGGTGATGAGCAGTTCTTC.

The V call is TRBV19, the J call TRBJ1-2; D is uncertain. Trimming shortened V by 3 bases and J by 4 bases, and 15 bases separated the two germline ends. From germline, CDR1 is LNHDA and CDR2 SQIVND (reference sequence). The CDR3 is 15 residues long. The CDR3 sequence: CASSIPDSHSYGYTF. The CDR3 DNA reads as TGTGCCAGTAGTATCCCGGATAGCCACTCCTATGGCTACACCTTC. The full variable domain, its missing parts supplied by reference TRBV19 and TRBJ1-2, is DGGITQSPKYLFRKEGQNVTLSCEQNLNHDAMYWYRQDPGQGLRLIYYSQIVNDFQKGDIAEGYSVSREKKESFPLTVTSAQKNPTAFYLCASSIPDSHSYGYTFGSGTRLTVV.

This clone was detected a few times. The CDR3 spells CASRADRGWDGYTF. CDR3 DNA sequence: TGTGCCAGCAGGGCGGACAGGGGATGGGATGGCTACACCTTC. The rearrangement links TRBV6-1 to TRBJ1-2, with TRBD1 identical over 9 bases. Germline CDR1 MNHNS, CDR2 SASEGT. The CDR3 loop spans 14 amino acids. After removal of 6 bases from V and 6 bases from J, the junction contained 8 bases not matched to a gene.

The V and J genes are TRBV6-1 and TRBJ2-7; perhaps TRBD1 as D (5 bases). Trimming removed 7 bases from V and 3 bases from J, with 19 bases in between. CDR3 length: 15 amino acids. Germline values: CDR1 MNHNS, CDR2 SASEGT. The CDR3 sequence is CASTIAGLENYEQYF. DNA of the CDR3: TGTGCCAGCACCATCGCAGGGTTGGAGAACTACGAGCAGTACTTC.

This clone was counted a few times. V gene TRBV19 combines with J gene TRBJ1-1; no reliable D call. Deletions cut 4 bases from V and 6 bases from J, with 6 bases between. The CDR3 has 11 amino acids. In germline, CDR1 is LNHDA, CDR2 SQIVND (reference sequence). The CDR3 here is CASSTGPEAFF. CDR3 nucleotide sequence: TGTGCCAGTAGTACCGGTCCTGAAGCTTTCTTT.

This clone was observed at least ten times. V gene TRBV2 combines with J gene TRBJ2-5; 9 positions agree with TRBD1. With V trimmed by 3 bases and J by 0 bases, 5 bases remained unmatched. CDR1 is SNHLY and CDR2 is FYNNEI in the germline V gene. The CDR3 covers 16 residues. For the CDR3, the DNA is TGTGCCAGCAGTGAGGGGGGACAGGGATACCAAGAGACCCAGTACTTC. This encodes CASSEGGQGYQETQYF. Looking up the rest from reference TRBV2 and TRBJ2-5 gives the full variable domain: EPEVTQTPSHQVTQMGQEVILRCVPISNHLYFYWYRQILGQKVEFLVSFYNNEISEKSEIFDDQFSVERPDGSNFTLKIRSTKLEDSAMYFCASSEGGQGYQETQYFGPGTRLLVL.

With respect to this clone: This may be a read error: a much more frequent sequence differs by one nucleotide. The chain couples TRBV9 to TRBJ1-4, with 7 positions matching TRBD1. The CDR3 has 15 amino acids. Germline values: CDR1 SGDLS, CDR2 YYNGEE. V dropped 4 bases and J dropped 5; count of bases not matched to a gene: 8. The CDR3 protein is CASSPMGQMNEKLFF. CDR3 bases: TGTGCCAGCAGCCCTATGGGACAGATGAATGAAAAACTGTTTTTT.

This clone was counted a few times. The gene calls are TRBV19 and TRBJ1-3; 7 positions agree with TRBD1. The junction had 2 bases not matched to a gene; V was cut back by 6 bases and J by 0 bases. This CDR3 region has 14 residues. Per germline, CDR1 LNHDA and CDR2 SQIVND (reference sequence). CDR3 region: CASRGQNSGNTIYF. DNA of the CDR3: TGTGCCAGTAGGGGACAGAACTCTGGAAACACCATATATTTT.

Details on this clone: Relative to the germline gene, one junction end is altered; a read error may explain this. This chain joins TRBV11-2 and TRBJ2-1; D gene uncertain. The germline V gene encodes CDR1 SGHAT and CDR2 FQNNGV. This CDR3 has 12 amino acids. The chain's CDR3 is CANSLGNNEQFF. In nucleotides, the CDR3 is TGTGCCAACAGCTTAGGGAACAATGAGCAGTTCTTC.

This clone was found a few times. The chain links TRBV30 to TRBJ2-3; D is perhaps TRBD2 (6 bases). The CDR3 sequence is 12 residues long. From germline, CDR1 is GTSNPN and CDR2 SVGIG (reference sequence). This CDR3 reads CAMGLTADTQYF. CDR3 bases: TGTGCGATGGGACTTACGGCAGATACGCAGTATTTT.